These 6 T cell receptor beta chains came from one sample sequenced in a study of T cell clonality in common variable immunodeficiency. Whole-study findings and limits: Fewer deletions and N-nucleotide insertions were reportedly seen in common variable immunodeficiency TCR beta sequences.

Using immunoSEQ multiplex PCR, the repertoire was profiled, and TCRdb retains in-frame clones only, with some absent. The sample shows about 42,000 clones, none of them appearing just once. No antigen has been assigned to these receptors. The sequenced sample consisted of peripheral blood mononuclear cells. These receptors were collected from a human donor with common variable immunodeficiency.

The sample holds many counts of this clone. The CDR3 extends 3 residues past the end of the read, so its final part is completed from the germline J gene. The chain uses TRBV5-1 and TRBJ1-5, with 9 bases matching TRBD1. Losses at the gene ends were 4 bases for V and 4 bases for J; bases not matched to a gene: 3. Per the germline V gene, CDR1 is SGHRS and CDR2 is YFSETQ. The CDR3 totals 14 residues. The chain's CDR3 is CASSVGTGNQPQHF. The covered CDR3 bases are TGCGCCAGCAGCGTGGGGACAGGGAATCAGCCC.

Many counts were recorded for this clone. The DNA ends 3 residues before the CDR3 does, and the rest of the CDR3 is filled in from the germline J gene. Other nucleotide sequences in the sample specify the same CDR3. V and J are TRBV9 and TRBJ2-5; weak D call: TRBD1 (6 bases). The germline CDR1 and CDR2 sequences are SGDLS and YYNGEE. The CDR3 runs to 13 residues. V was cut by 0 bases and J by 5 bases, with 8 bases left in between. The CDR3 here is CASSVARGETQYF. The sequenced CDR3 bases are TGTGCCAGCAGCGTAGCTAGGGGGGAGACC.

As concerns this clone: The read ends 3 residues before the CDR3 terminus; that terminus is restored from the germline J gene. The J gene is TRBJ1-2, the V gene TRBV7-2; possibly TRBD1 for D (6 bases). V lost 4 bases and J 5 bases, leaving 14 bases between the germline ends. CDR3 length equals 14 residues. In germline, CDR1 is SGHTA, CDR2 FQGNSA. The CDR3 here is CASSSSTGPYGYTF. Partial CDR3 DNA: TGTGCCAGCAGCTCATCGACAGGTCCATATGGC. Full variable domain (remainder filled in from reference TRBV7-2 and TRBJ1-2): GAGVSQSPSNKVTEKGKDVELRCDPISGHTALYWYRQSLGQGLEFLIYFQGNSAPDKSGLPSDRFSAERTGGSVSTLTIQRTQQEDSAVYLCASSSSTGPYGYTFGSGTRLTVV.

A few counts support this clone. The CDR3 end is not reached by the read, which stops 3 residues before it; the germline J gene fills it in. This sequence joins TRBV7-2 and TRBJ2-3; the D gene is possibly TRBD2 (5 bases). Looked up from germline, CDR1 is SGHTA and CDR2 is FQGNSA. CDR3 length: 12 residues. Deletions cut 6 bases from V and 5 bases from J, with 9 bases between. This chain's CDR3 is CASRRRGDTQYF. CDR3 DNA (partial): TGTGCCAGCAGGCGTCGGGGAGATACG.

This clone was seen at least ten times. The read ends 3 residues before the CDR3 terminus; that terminus is restored from the germline J gene. The chain combines TRBV5-1 with TRBJ1-4, with D unresolved. Germline V gene lookup returns CDR1 SGHRS and CDR2 YFSETQ. V gave up 4 bases and J gave up 8 bases, with 21 bases separating them. The CDR3 runs 16 residues. CDR3 DNA, as far as it was read: TGCGCCAGCAGCCCTTCCCCGGCAGGTGAAGAGGAAAAA. Translated, it gives CASSPSPAGEEEK. The complete CDR3 reads CASSPSPAGEEEKLFF.

This clone was detected many times. The CDR3 is cut off 3 residues early in the read; its end comes from the germline J gene. The chain employs TRBV20-1 and TRBJ1-5, with a tentative D call TRBD1 (5 bases). Germline CDR1 is DFQATT and CDR2 is SNEGSKA (reference sequence). The CDR3 totals 15 residues. Trimming cost V 6 bases and J 6 bases, with 21 bases left between them. The DNA read from the CDR3 is TGCAGTGCCTTTACCCCGCAGGGATGGTTTCAGCCC. Protein sequence: CSAFTPQGWFQP. In full, the CDR3 reads CSAFTPQGWFQPQHF.